In this sample, the clone carrying this TCR beta chain turned up many times. The antigen remains undetermined. TCRdb analysed the reads with MiXCR anew, one entry per CDR3 protein. There are some 150,000 distinct CDR3 sequences in the sample; 5.5% to 7% occur only once, and 18% lies in the top ten. This sample was taken from a study of T cell repertoires in cytomegalovirus infection. Study details: CMV infection and matching HLA type were both indicated by public TCR beta signatures.

General study results and limits: The cumulative frequency of public TCR beta families distinguished individuals who carried CMV together with the relevant HLA. The ex vivo response showed dominance by HLA-C-restricted CMV-specific TCR beta clonotypes.

Between the trimmed V and J ends, which lost 5 bases and 2 bases, there was a span of 23 bases. The CDR3 has 17 amino acids. The V gene's germline CDR1 is DFQATT and CDR2 SNEGSKA (reference sequence). The sequence was collected from a human donor in good health (CMV status not recorded). Some clones in this sample may be carry-over from other donors' samples. The sequenced material came from PBMCs. The chain joins TRBV20-1 to TRBJ2-3; tentative D call: TRBD1 (6 bases). CDR3 nucleotide sequence: TGCAGTGCTCGGGACCTTTTCCAGGGGAGATACACAGATACGCAGTATTTT. Translating gives CSARDLFQGRYTDTQYF.